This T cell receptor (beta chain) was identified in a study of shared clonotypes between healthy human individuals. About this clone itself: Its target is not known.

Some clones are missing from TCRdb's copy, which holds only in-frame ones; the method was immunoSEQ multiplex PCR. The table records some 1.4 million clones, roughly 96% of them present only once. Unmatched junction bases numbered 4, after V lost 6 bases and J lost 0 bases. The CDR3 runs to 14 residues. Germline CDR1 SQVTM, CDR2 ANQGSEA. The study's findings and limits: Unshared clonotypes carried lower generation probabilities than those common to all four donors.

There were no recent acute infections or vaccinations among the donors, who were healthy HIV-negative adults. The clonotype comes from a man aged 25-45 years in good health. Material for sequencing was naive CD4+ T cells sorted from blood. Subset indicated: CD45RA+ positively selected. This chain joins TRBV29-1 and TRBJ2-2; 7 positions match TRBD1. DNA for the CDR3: TGCAGCGTCCGGGACAGTTCGAACACCGGGGAGCTGTTTTTT. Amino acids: CSVRDSSNTGELFF.